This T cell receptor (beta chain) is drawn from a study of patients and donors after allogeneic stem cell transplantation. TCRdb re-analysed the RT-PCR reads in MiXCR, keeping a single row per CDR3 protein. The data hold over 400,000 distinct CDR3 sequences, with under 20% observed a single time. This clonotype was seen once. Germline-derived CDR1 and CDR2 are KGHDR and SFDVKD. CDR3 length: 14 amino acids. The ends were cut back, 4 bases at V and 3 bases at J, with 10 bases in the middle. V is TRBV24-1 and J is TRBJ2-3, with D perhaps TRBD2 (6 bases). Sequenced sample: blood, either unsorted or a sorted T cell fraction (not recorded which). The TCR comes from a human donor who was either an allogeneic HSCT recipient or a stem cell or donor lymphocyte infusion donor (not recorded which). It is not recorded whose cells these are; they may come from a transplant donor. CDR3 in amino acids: CATSEGRWTDTQYF. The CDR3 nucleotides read TGTGCCACCAGTGAGGGGAGGTGGACAGATACGCAGTATTTT.